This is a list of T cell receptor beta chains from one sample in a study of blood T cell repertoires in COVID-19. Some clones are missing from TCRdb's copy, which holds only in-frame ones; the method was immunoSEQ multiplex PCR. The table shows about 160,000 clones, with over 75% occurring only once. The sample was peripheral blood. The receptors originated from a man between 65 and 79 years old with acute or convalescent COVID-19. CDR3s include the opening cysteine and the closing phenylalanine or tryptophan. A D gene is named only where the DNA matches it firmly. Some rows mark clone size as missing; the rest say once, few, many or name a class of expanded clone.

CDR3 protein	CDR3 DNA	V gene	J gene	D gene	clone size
CASSLSGQLTGYTF	TGTGCCAGCAGCTTATCGGGACAGTTAACTGGCTACACCTTC	TRBV11-2	TRBJ1-2	TRBD1	many
CASSTGSTAGGYTF	TGCGCCAGCTCCACCGGGTCCACCGCCGGAGGCTACACCTTC	TRBV10-1	TRBJ1-2	.	.
CASSPGRRAPTDTQYF	TGTGCCAGCTCACCAGGGCGCAGGGCCCCAACAGATACGCAGTATTTT	TRBV18	TRBJ2-3	.	.
CASSQRGKGGYTF	TGTGCCAGCAGCCAAAGAGGTAAAGGCGGCTACACCTTC	TRBV3-1/TRBV3-2	TRBJ1-2	.	.
CASSLGGGPTYEQYF	TGTGCCAGCAGTTTAGGTGGCGGGCCTACATACGAGCAGTACTTC	TRBV28	TRBJ2-7	.	once
CASSSGTGYHEQFF	TGTGCCAGCAGCTCCGGGACAGGGTACCATGAGCAGTTCTTC	TRBV5-4	TRBJ2-1	TRBD1	few
CASSSRQGTNTGELFF	TGTGCCAGCAGCTCTCGACAGGGCACGAACACCGGGGAGCTGTTTTTT	TRBV7-9	TRBJ2-2	TRBD1	few
CASSHRGTGARDWGYTF	TGTGCCAGTAGTCATCGTGGGACAGGGGCCAGGGATTGGGGCTACACCTTC	TRBV19	TRBJ1-2	TRBD1	.
CASSLGAGRETQYF	TGCGCCAGCAGCTTGGGGGCGGGGCGAGAGACCCAGTACTTC	TRBV5-1	TRBJ2-5	.	.
CASSTGSRDTEAFF	TGCGCCAGCAGCACCGGGAGTCGGGACACTGAAGCTTTCTTT	TRBV5-1	TRBJ1-1	.	.
CASSFGQGSGEAFF	TGCGCCAGCAGCTTCGGACAGGGGTCAGGCGAAGCTTTCTTT	TRBV5-1	TRBJ1-1	TRBD1	.
CASSFLYRADQPQHF	TGTGCCAGCAGTTTCTTATACAGGGCGGATCAGCCCCAGCATTTT	TRBV27	TRBJ1-5	.	.
CASSPRTGVRNTIYF	TGTGCCAGCAGTCCCAGGACAGGGGTTAGAAACACCATATATTTT	TRBV28	TRBJ1-3	TRBD1	.
CASSLQGQASNEKLFF	TGCGCCAGCAGCTTGCAAGGACAGGCATCTAATGAAAAACTGTTTTTT	TRBV5-1	TRBJ1-4	TRBD1	.
CASSLGAGGPHEQFF	TGTGCCAGCAGCTTGGGAGCGGGGGGGCCCCATGAGCAGTTCTTC	TRBV5-4	TRBJ2-1	TRBD2	.
CASSEDREGGQPQHF	TGTGCCAGCAGTGAAGACAGGGAGGGAGGTCAGCCCCAGCATTTT	TRBV2	TRBJ1-5	.	.
CASSARERSEKLFF	TGTGCCAGCAGTGCTAGAGAACGTAGTGAAAAACTGTTTTTT	TRBV2	TRBJ1-4	.	.
CASSQGPGGVQETQYF	TGTGCCAGCAGCCAAGGGCCAGGAGGGGTCCAAGAGACCCAGTACTTC	TRBV3-1/TRBV3-2	TRBJ2-5	.	.
CASIRPDREYEQYF	TGTGCCAGCATCAGGCCGGACAGAGAATACGAGCAGTACTTC	TRBV2	TRBJ2-7	.	few
CASTDTGANTEAFF	TGTGCCAGCACCGACACAGGGGCCAACACTGAAGCTTTCTTT	TRBV6-6	TRBJ1-1	TRBD1	few
CASSPGTLWGRKLAYGYTF	TGTGCCAGCAGCCCGGGTACCTTATGGGGCAGGAAGTTAGCCTATGGCTACACCTTC	TRBV3-1/TRBV3-2	TRBJ1-2	.	once
CASSYGDTNYEQYF	TGTGCCAGCAGTTACGGCGACACAAACTACGAGCAGTACTTC	TRBV6-5	TRBJ2-7	.	.